The source of this T cell receptor (delta chain) is a study of gamma-delta T cells after stem cell transplantation. TCRdb made new clone calls on the RT-PCR reads using CATT. The table lists roughly 1,400 delta-chain clones, roughly half of them singletons, with around two fifths in the top ten. Comment on this clone: Being one base from a much bigger clone, this may be a read error.

The V segment lost 3 bases and the J segment 0 bases; nucleotides outside the gene matches: 11. The germline V gene encodes CDR1 GEAIGNYY and CDR2 EKD. The CDR3 is made up of 18 amino acids. The TCR was taken from a human donor. It is not recorded whose cells these are; they may come from a transplant donor. This chain joins TRDV2 and TRDJ1; 11 nucleotides line up with TRDD3. Sequencing was carried out using gamma-delta T cells. The DNA of the CDR3 is TGTGCCTGTGACGCGATACTGGGGGATAGAGGGTACACCGATAAACTCATCTTT. Translating gives CACDAILGDRGYTDKLIF.